This entry concerns a single T cell receptor beta chain. Its antigen is undetermined. This sample is part of a study of T cell repertoires in cytomegalovirus infection. In the study overall: Indicated by public TCR beta signatures were CMV infection and matching HLA type.

Broader study findings: HLA-C-restricted CMV clonotypes gave the most frequent clonotype in two of eight donors. Cumulated frequencies of public TCR beta families served to identify carriers of CMV plus the relevant HLA.

TCRdb re-derived calls from the reads in MiXCR, one entry per CDR3 protein. The data contain hundreds of thousands of distinct CDR3 sequences, 30% to 40% of them singletons. Trimming pared 3 bases from V and 6 bases from J, leaving 12 bases between. This CDR3 is 13 amino acids long. Germline V gene data show CDR1 as SGDLS and CDR2 as YYNGEE. The receptor's source is a human donor in good health (CMV status not recorded). Some clones in this sample may be carry-over from other donors' samples. Material: cultured PBMCs, obtained from culture after CMV antigen stimulation. The chain employs TRBV9 and TRBJ1-1; no clear D gene. CDR3 DNA: TGTGCCAGCAGCGCTGGAGGAGTCGCTGAAGCTTTCTTT. Amino acid sequence: CASSAGGVAEAFF. Supplemented by reference TRBV9 and TRBJ1-1, the full variable domain reads DSGVTQTPKHLITATGQRVTLRCSPRSGDLSVYWYQQSLDQGLQFLIQYYNGEERAKGNILERFSAQQFPDLHSELNLSSLELGDSALYFCASSAGGVAEAFFGQGTRLTVV.